The 15 T cell receptor beta chains given below trace back to one sample, sequenced in a study of cytomegalovirus exposure and HLA in healthy donors (dated by TCRdb to the late 2010s). Library construction relied on the immunoSEQ multiplex PCR assay. The multiplex PCR relied on a mix of 60 forward primers for TCR Vbeta segments and 13 reverse primers for TCR Jbeta segments. TCRdb provides this immuneACCESS table in a form limited to in-frame rearrangements. Some clones are lacking; in checked studies, under half of them reflect an unresolved V gene, and why the rest are absent is not known. This sample lists 150,000 to 200,000 clones; around 79% were detected once. The top ten constitute 4.4% of the sample. Sequenced material: PBMCs. All receptors derive from a woman between 25 and 40 years old in good health and CMV-seropositive.

The gene calls are TRBV5-1 and TRBJ1-2; D perhaps matches TRBD1 (5 bases). The V and J ends lost 0 bases and 3 bases respectively, with 9 bases between them. Germline V lookup: CDR1 SGHRS, CDR2 YFSETQ. The CDR3 extends over 14 amino acids. The CDR3 here is CASSLAGWDYGYTF. CDR3 nucleotide sequence: TGCGCCAGCAGCTTGGCAGGGTGGGACTATGGCTACACCTTC. The full variable domain, in which reference TRBV5-1 and TRBJ1-2 provide the parts outside the CDR3, is KAGVTQTPRYLIKTRGQQVTLSCSPISGHRSVSWYQQTPGQGLQFLFEYFSETQRNKGNFPGRFSGRQFSNSRSEMNVSTLELGDSALYLCASSLAGWDYGYTFGSGTRLTVV.

This clone was recorded only once. The chain employs TRBV4-3 and TRBJ2-2; 10 bases align to TRBD2. This CDR3 is 15 amino acids long. Unmatched junction bases numbered 5, after V lost 4 bases and J lost 6 bases. Germline V gives CDR1 LGHNA, CDR2 YSLEER. The DNA for the CDR3 is TGCGCCAGCAGCCCGGGACTAGCGTTGGCCGGGGAGCTGTTTTTT. Residues: CASSPGLALAGELFF.

V is TRBV7-2 and J is TRBJ2-3; weak D call: TRBD2 (5 bases). The V gene's germline CDR1 is SGHTA and CDR2 FQGNSA. V was cut by 1 base and J by 0 bases, with 11 bases left in between. This CDR3 comprises 16 residues. The CDR3 loop is CASSLGLRGSTDTQYF. The CDR3 DNA is TGTGCCAGCAGCTTAGGCTTACGGGGAAGCACAGATACGCAGTATTTT.

This clone was found once. This chain joins TRBV5-4 and TRBJ2-7; D gene ambiguous. The CDR3 is 13 residues long. Germline values: CDR1 SGHNT, CDR2 YYREEE (reference sequence). V dropped 6 bases and J dropped 6 bases, with 16 bases sitting between them. DNA of the CDR3: TGTGCCAGCACTTTCCCCTCAGGTGGCGAGCAGTACTTC. This sequence encodes CASTFPSGGEQYF.

The genes are TRBV11-2 and TRBJ2-3, with 8 nucleotides matching TRBD2. Germline V gives CDR1 SGHAT, CDR2 FQNNGV. V lost 0 bases, J lost 2 bases, and 7 bases stayed unmatched. The CDR3 has 17 amino acids. CDR3 in amino acids: CASSLETSGSVTDTQYF. Written as DNA, the CDR3 is TGTGCCAGCAGCTTAGAGACGAGCGGGAGCGTCACAGATACGCAGTATTTT.

A single count supports this clone. The genes are TRBV7-9 and TRBJ2-6, with TRBD2 as a possible D gene (5 bases). Trimming left V 6 bases short and J 0 bases short, with 9 bases between. From germline, CDR1 is SEHNR and CDR2 FQNEAQ (reference sequence). This CDR3 comprises 15 residues. The CDR3 sequence is CASRDSTSGANVLTF. CDR3 bases: TGTGCCAGCAGGGACTCTACCTCTGGGGCCAACGTCCTGACTTTC.

The chain is built from TRBV10-3 and TRBJ2-1; TRBD1 matches at 12 bases. The length of the CDR3 is 17 residues. Looked up from germline, CDR1 is ENHRY and CDR2 is SYGVKD. Germline trimming cut 1 base from V and 10 bases from J; bases unmatched to any gene: 11. CDR3 nucleotide sequence: TGTGCCATCAGTGAGTTTTCCGGGACAGGGGGCGCGGGGGAGCAGTTCTTC. Residues: CAISEFSGTGGAGEQFF.

The table lists this clone with a count of one. The rearrangement links TRBV11-2 to TRBJ2-1; D might be TRBD2 (5 bases). Germline V gene data show CDR1 as SGHAT and CDR2 as FQNNGV. Trimming removed 1 base at V and 9 bases at J, with 10 bases between. This CDR3 spans 13 amino acids. CDR3 sequence reads: CASSLGLAGEQFF. As DNA, the CDR3 is TGTGCCAGCAGCTTAGGCCTAGCCGGTGAGCAGTTCTTC.

J is TRBJ1-5 and V is TRBV19; no definite D call. Germline CDR1 reads LNHDA; CDR2 reads SQIVND (reference sequence). V was shortened by 3 bases and J by 5 bases, with 11 bases between the two germline ends. This CDR3 contains 14 residues. CDR3 protein: CASSMEYLYQPQHF. The CDR3 bases are TGTGCCAGTAGTATGGAGTACCTTTATCAGCCCCAGCATTTT.

The rearrangement uses TRBV10-3 and TRBJ1-2; 8 bases are a match to TRBD1. The germline CDR1 and CDR2 sequences are ENHRY and SYGVKD. The CDR3 is made up of 16 amino acids. Trimming took 2 bases from V and 8 from J; bases not matched to a gene: 13. The CDR3 DNA is TGTGCCATCAGTGAGGTTTGGGCAGGGGGCGCGAGGGGCTACACCTTC. Amino acid sequence: CAISEVWAGGARGYTF.

The chain has TRBV5-4 and TRBJ2-3; D unresolved. Germline values: CDR1 SGHNT, CDR2 YYREEE (reference sequence). CDR3 length: 14 residues. V lost 3 bases and J lost 0, with 8 bases in between. Written as DNA, the CDR3 is TGTGCCAGCAGCTCAACTGGTAGCACAGATACGCAGTATTTT. Its translation is CASSSTGSTDTQYF.

CDR3 DNA: TGCGCCAGCAGCCAGACTGACAGGGGCGGCTACACCTTC. Translation: CASSQTDRGGYTF. The rearrangement uses TRBV4-1 and TRBJ1-2, with TRBD1 matching over 8 bases. The CDR3 consists of 13 residues. The germline V gene has CDR1 MGHRA and CDR2 YSYEKL. J gave up 8 bases and V 3 bases, and 5 bases lay outside the gene matches.

V usage is TRBV7-9 and J usage is TRBJ1-6; perhaps TRBD1 as D (6 bases). The V and J ends lost 5 bases and 10 bases respectively, with 18 bases between them. The CDR3 contains 15 residues. CDR1 is SEHNR, CDR2 FQNEAQ, per germline (reference sequence). The CDR3 here is CASSDTGHPTSPLHF. The CDR3 coding sequence is TGTGCCAGCAGCGATACAGGGCATCCGACCTCACCCCTCCACTTT.

The V call is TRBV6-5, the J call TRBJ1-6; tentative D call: TRBD1 (5 bases). The V end lost 0 bases, the J end lost 10 bases, and 13 bases lay between the germline ends. The CDR3 loop spans 15 amino acids. CDR1 and CDR2 from the germline V gene are MNHEY and SVGAGI. As DNA, the CDR3 is TGTGCCAGCAGTTACTCGACAGTAGGAGACTCACCCCTCCACTTT. Translated: CASSYSTVGDSPLHF.

The rearrangement joins TRBV19 to TRBJ2-7; 10 bases are shared with TRBD1. Germline V gene lookup returns CDR1 LNHDA and CDR2 SQIVND (reference sequence). Unmatched junction bases numbered 6, after V lost 5 bases and J lost 5 bases. The CDR3 spans 14 residues. The CDR3 sequence: CASSEDRGNDEQYF. The CDR3 coding sequence is TGTGCCAGTAGTGAGGACAGGGGGAACGACGAGCAGTACTTC.